This T cell receptor (beta chain) was documented in a study of T cells in Graves' hyperthyroidism and ophthalmopathy (dated by TCRdb to between 2019 and 2020). About the investigation overall: TCR V-J signatures able to tell the groups apart were searched for in a discovery cohort of 100 patients, of whom fewer than 45 had Graves' ophthalmopathy and roughly 59 had stable Graves' hyperthyroidism. Prospective prediction of ophthalmopathy was tested in an independent validation cohort of 18 to 20 hyperthyroidism patients and roughly 16 patients who later progressed to ophthalmopathy. The roughly 100 discovery patients were randomly split 7:3 into training and test sets. In six Graves' hyperthyroidism patients, the study also compared T-cell repertoires from thyroid tissue with T-cell repertoires from blood. Once sampling was done, hyperthyroidism patients were given methimazole at a starting dose of 30 mg daily, whereas ophthalmopathy patients were given high-dose intravenous methylprednisolone. TCR Vbeta CDR3 sequencing of approximately 140 peripheral blood samples (under 45 ophthalmopathy, over 70 hyperthyroidism and approximately 17 progressor patients) is reported in the paper. Beyond this particular receptor, the publication reports: During validation, the model predicted progression to ophthalmopathy a median of around 7 months ahead of onset, with 70.59% sensitivity and 72.22% specificity. Most expanded thyroid clonotypes (frequency above 0.001) were also found in blood, which suggests that blood repertoires may mirror thyroid immune responses. Ophthalmopathy was separated from stable hyperthyroidism by a 13 V-J signature model, with 85% to 90% sensitivity and just over 81% specificity obtained in cross-validation and 80%/75% obtained in testing. Sample size was not statistically predetermined, and investigators were not blinded to group allocation.

The TCR beta CDR3 regions were amplified from RNA transcripts. The TCR CDR3 was subjected to a first round of RT-PCR using the HTBI primer set and the Qiagen OneStep RT-PCR kit. Libraries were constructed in a second round of multiplex PCR, after which size selection and purification were carried out. Paired-end sequencing of the libraries was performed with 100 bp reads on an Illumina HiSeq2000. Turning to the authors' computational methods: SOAPnuke was used to process the raw data, with reads discarded if the reads contained adapters or uncalled bases, had a mean Phred below 15, or lacked an exact constant-primer or identifier match. High-quality paired reads were merged with COPE v1.2.5, and unique nucleotide sequences were defined as clonotypes. MiTCR v1.1 was used to align the clonotypes against IMGT TRBV, TRBD and TRBJ reference segments. Analysis was restricted to V-J combinations with a frequency above 0.0001, which covered just over 98% of repertoires. The TCS score was defined as F50 (clonal expansion) divided by E x V (chaos), with BLOSUM62-based TCRdist calculated between CDR3 peptides within each V-J. Welch's t-statistics and random forest reduced around 510 V-J features to fewer than 15, which were used in a naive Bayes classifier (R e1071). The similarity between thyroid and blood repertoires was quantified using the Morisita-Horn index. The public reads were reanalyzed by TCRdb: fastp trimming at Q25, MiXCR alignment, in-frame beta chains only. CDR3 protein sequences are deduplicated, and each keeps its most common genes and DNA. These V and J calls derive from TCRdb rather than the authors' analysis. The sample table contains 550,000 to 600,000 distinct CDR3 sequences; only one count was recorded for 35% to 55% of them. The ten largest account for roughly 19% of the sample.

As for this clonotype: The antigen this receptor binds is unknown. The junction does not match germline at one end; this may be a read error.

Patients with uncontrolled infections, other autoimmune diseases, pregnancy or lactation were excluded. Diagnoses relied on clinical symptoms, serum thyroxine and TRAb, thyroid ultrasound and orbital computed tomography. Total RNA was extracted with Trizol reagent, and quality was checked on an Agilent 2100 Bioanalyzer. CDR1 is given as MNHEY and CDR2 as SVGAGI, both from the germline V gene. The CDR3 contains 14 residues, cysteine and phenylalanine counted. CDR3 DNA only is kept here, 42 bases in frame from base 1. The TCR comes from an adult woman with Graves' disease, either hyperthyroidism or ophthalmopathy (not recorded which). Material: peripheral blood or thyroid tissue (not recorded which). The sequence links TRBV6-5 to TRBJ1-4, with 10 middle bases fitting TRBD1. The DNA sequence follows: TGTGCCAGCAGTTACGGACAGGGGGGTGAAAAACTGCTTTTT. The translation is CASSYGQGGEKLLF.